The sequence of this T cell receptor beta chain was determined in a study of T cells in women clearing cervical HPV infection. Here immunoSEQ multiplex PCR was the method, and the copy in TCRdb shows in-frame clones only, minus some. This table holds about 27,000 clones. CDR1 KGHSH and CDR2 LQKENI come from the germline V gene. There are 13 residues in the CDR3. Study-wide findings and caveats: TRBV6-7 abundance was lower in cases than controls (0.11% versus 0.16%). Unknown T-cell numbers per sample may underlie the richness differences. CIN3+ cases had significantly higher TCR repertoire richness than controls, but evenness did not differ.

With respect to this clone: The antigen remains unidentified. The read falls 3 residues short of the CDR3 end, and the missing part is taken from the germline J gene.

This sequence was found in a woman between 18 and 69 years old with a cervical HPV16 infection that either progressed to CIN3+ or cleared (not recorded which). The chain uses TRBV18 and TRBJ2-3; possible D gene TRBD1, 8 bases. Sequencing input: blood buffy coat. Partial CDR3 DNA: TGTGCCAGCTCTCACAGGGGGAGGGAGACG. Its protein is CASSHRGRET. The CDR3 reads in full as CASSHRGRETQYF.